The source of this T cell receptor beta chain is a study of vaccination effects on CD4 cells after COVID-19. Study-wide points: Clones induced by infection and by vaccine showed marked clonal contraction late after vaccination.

V was shortened by 3 bases and J by 4 bases, with 12 bases between the two germline ends. Per germline, CDR1 SNHLY and CDR2 FYNNEI. The CDR3 has 14 amino acids. Culturing for about 10 days preceded CD4+ T cell isolation. The participants, recipients of two vaccine doses, got either BNT162b2 or mRNA-1273. Vaccine recipients, nucleocapsid antibody negative, had no prior SARS-CoV-2 infection. Researchers swapped half the medium for IL-2 medium on both days 3 and 7. Concerning this clone: The antigen is unknown.

Assay used: immunoSEQ multiplex PCR; TCRdb lists only in-frame clones, some missing. The sample has 57,000 or so clones, approximately 72% seen once. This specimen was CD4+ T cells from PBMCs cultured without peptide, taken after COVID-19 vaccination. J is TRBJ1-2 and V is TRBV2; perhaps TRBD1 as D (6 bases). This TCR was recovered from a human donor who received a COVID-19 vaccine. The CDR3 DNA follows: TGTGCCAGCAGTGATAGGCCAGGGGCCTATGGCTACACCTTC. Translating gives CASSDRPGAYGYTF.